This entry lists 14 T cell receptor beta chains sequenced from one sample in a study of T cells after yellow fever vaccination (dated by TCRdb to about 2019). Library method: 5' RACE. Sequencing was performed on an Illumina NovaSeq 6000. In-frame beta chains were kept once TCRdb had trimmed the public reads at Q25 with fastp and called clones with MiXCR. Records with the same CDR3 protein are collapsed into one entry carrying the most frequent genes and DNA. The sample contains about 340,000 distinct CDR3 sequences, roughly 4% of them found a single time. 20% to 30% of the sample comes from the top ten. The meaning of the sample's treatment or condition label: live attenuated yellow fever vaccine strain. The starting material was PBMCs, obtained 5 days after the yellow fever booster vaccination. Source of these receptors: a man between 18 and 35 years old who received the YFV17D yellow fever vaccine.

This clonotype has just a few counts. The rearrangement uses TRBV4-2 and TRBJ2-5, with TRBD2 matching over 11 bases. The germline V gene encodes CDR1 LGHNA and CDR2 YNFKEQ. Trimming removed 1 base from V and 1 base from J; junction bases left unmatched: 2. The CDR3 totals 16 residues. The CDR3 loop is CASSQGLAGIQETQYF. The CDR3 coding sequence is TGTGCCAGCAGCCAAGGACTAGCGGGGATCCAAGAGACCCAGTACTTC.

The chain employs TRBV6-5 and TRBJ2-5; 7 bases line up with TRBD1. Trimming removed 2 bases from V and 5 bases from J; junction bases left unmatched: 5. Germline V gene lookup returns CDR1 MNHEY and CDR2 SVGAGI. The CDR3 consists of 14 residues. Here the CDR3 DNA reads TGTGCCAGCAGTTACAAGGGACAGTCGGAGACCCAGTACTTC. Translation: CASSYKGQSETQYF.

This clonotype was counted at least ten times. The chain recombines TRBV5-1 with TRBJ2-3, with 9 bases fitting TRBD2. J was trimmed by 6 bases and V by 3 bases; bases with no gene match: 11. The CDR3 covers 16 residues. Germline V gene sequence: CDR1 SGHRS, CDR2 YFSETQ. The CDR3 protein is CASSWTAGGGADTQYF. The CDR3 region has the DNA TGCGCCAGCAGCTGGACGGCTGGCGGGGGGGCGGATACGCAGTATTTT.

Only a few counts were recorded for this clonotype. The V and J genes are TRBV6-5 and TRBJ1-1; D is ambiguous. The CDR3 extends over 13 amino acids. Between the trimmed V and J ends, which lost 8 bases and 1 base, there was a span of 11 bases. Germline CDR1 MNHEY, CDR2 SVGAGI. The CDR3 DNA reads TGTGCCAGCGCGATTCGGGGGAACACTGAAGCTTTCTTT. It translates to CASAIRGNTEAFF.

In this sample, this clonotype turned up a few times. This chain connects TRBV18 to TRBJ2-5; 11 nucleotides align to TRBD2. There are 18 residues in the CDR3. The germline gives CDR1 KGHSH, CDR2 LQKENI. After removal of 1 base from V and 0 bases from J, the junction contained 7 bases not matched to a gene. Here the CDR3 reads CASSPRPLLAGDQETQYF. The CDR3, as DNA: TGTGCCAGCTCACCACGTCCCTTACTAGCGGGGGACCAAGAGACCCAGTACTTC.

This clonotype has a handful of counts. The chain combines TRBV11-1 with TRBJ2-7; D remains unclear. V gave up 2 bases and J gave up 4 bases, with 3 bases separating them. This CDR3 spans 11 amino acids. The germline CDR1 and CDR2 sequences are SGHAT and FQDESV (reference sequence). CDR3 nucleotides: TGTGCCAGCAGCTTAACGTACGAGCAGTACTTC. This encodes CASSLTYEQYF.

V is TRBV5-1 and J is TRBJ2-4, with 9 bases lining up with TRBD2. V lost 1 base to trimming and J lost 1 base; unmatched junction nucleotides: 0. There are 15 residues in the CDR3. Germline-derived CDR1 and CDR2 are SGHRS and YFSETQ. The CDR3 is CASSLSGGAKNIQYF. CDR3 sequence (DNA): TGCGCCAGCAGCTTGAGCGGGGGGGCCAAAAACATTCAGTACTTC.

V usage is TRBV6-5 and J usage is TRBJ2-3; D might be TRBD1 (5 bases). V was shortened by 2 bases and J by 3 bases, with 12 bases between the two germline ends. The CDR3 loop spans 15 amino acids. Germline V CDR1 and CDR2: MNHEY, SVGAGI. CDR3 sequence reads: CASSYLTGDTDTQYF. In nucleotides, the CDR3 is TGTGCCAGCAGTTACCTCACAGGAGATACAGATACGCAGTATTTT.

This clonotype was picked up a small number of times. J is TRBJ2-3 and V is TRBV20-1; D may be TRBD2 (6 bases). Germline values: CDR1 DFQATT, CDR2 SNEGSKA (reference sequence). The V end was cut by 5 bases, the J end by 7 bases, with 22 bases between. The CDR3 length is 15 residues. CDR3 sequence reads: CSAPDASRGGNTQYF. The CDR3 DNA sequence: TGCAGTGCTCCCGACGCTAGCCGGGGCGGGAATACGCAGTATTTT.

This clonotype is large within its sample. The chain employs TRBV24-1 and TRBJ2-1; D uncertain. Trimming removed 3 bases from V and 3 bases from J, with 5 bases in between. The germline V gene has CDR1 KGHDR and CDR2 SFDVKD. The CDR3 sequence is 13 residues long. CDR3: CATSDRLYNEQFF. CDR3 bases: TGTGCCACCAGTGATCGTCTCTACAATGAGCAGTTCTTC.

In this sample, this clonotype turned up many times. This sequence joins TRBV12-3 or TRBV12-4 and TRBJ2-1, with a tentative D call TRBD2 (5 bases). V lost 4 bases, J lost 5 bases, and 12 bases lay in between. The CDR3 runs 14 residues. The CDR3 DNA sequence: TGTGCCAGCAGTTCACGGCGGGCAAACAATGAGCAGTTCTTC. Residues: CASSSRRANNEQFF.

This clonotype was picked up a small number of times. The chain combines TRBV20-1 with TRBJ1-1; possible D gene TRBD1, 5 bases. Germline loops: CDR1 DFQATT, CDR2 SNEGSKA (reference sequence). The CDR3 has 13 residues. Trimming left V 0 bases short and J 5 bases short, with 10 bases between. CDR3 sequence (DNA): TGCAGTGCTAGAGAGACAGTTACAACTGAAGCTTTCTTT. This encodes CSARETVTTEAFF.

This clonotype was picked up a small number of times. The chain combines TRBV20-1 with TRBJ1-6; 9 nucleotides agree with TRBD1. The germline CDR1 and CDR2 sequences are DFQATT and SNEGSKA (reference sequence). The ends lost 1 base at V and 5 bases at J; junction bases unmatched: 3. The CDR3 consists of 15 residues. The CDR3 loop reads CSARAQGADNSPLHF. The CDR3 DNA sequence: TGCAGTGCTAGAGCACAGGGGGCCGATAATTCACCCCTCCACTTT.

The chain employs TRBV7-9 and TRBJ1-6; 7 nucleotides agree with TRBD1. This CDR3 is 16 amino acids long. With 5 bases clipped from V and 7 bases from J, the junction kept 11 bases outside the gene matches. Germline V lookup: CDR1 SEHNR, CDR2 FQNEAQ (reference sequence). The CDR3 sequence is CASSADRELTNSPLHF. CDR3 in DNA: TGTGCCAGCAGCGCCGACAGGGAGCTCACGAATTCACCCCTCCACTTT.